One and the same sample provided the 2 T cell receptor beta chains below, sequenced in a study of blood T cell repertoires in COVID-19 (dated by TCRdb to 2019 to 2021). The library was generated by the immunoSEQ multiplex PCR assay. As stored in TCRdb, this immuneACCESS dataset retains in-frame rearrangements with V and J assigned. A fraction of the clones does not appear; measured against another copy, unresolved V genes explain less than half of the discrepancy, and the remainder lacks a known reason. The sample has around 130,000 clones on record, roughly 80% of them singletons. 15% to 20% of the sample goes to the ten largest clones. What was sequenced was peripheral blood. These receptors came from a woman aged 80 or older with acute or convalescent COVID-19.

This chain links TRBV4-1 with TRBJ2-7; 8 nucleotides match TRBD1. V lost 1 base, J lost 2 bases, and 10 bases stayed unmatched. The CDR3 is made up of 17 amino acids. Germline V gives CDR1 MGHRA, CDR2 YSYEKL. CDR3 DNA sequence: TGCGCCAGCAGCCAAGTTTACTCCCGGGGACAGGCCTACGAGCAGTACTTC. It is translated as CASSQVYSRGQAYEQYF.

The rearrangement joins TRBV5-8 to TRBJ2-3; 9 nucleotides match TRBD1. CDR3 length: 19 residues. V was pared by 0 bases and J by 3 bases, with 14 bases of the junction left unmatched. Germline CDR1 SGHTS, CDR2 YDEGEE. CDR3 residues: CASSLALGQGPFWTDTQYF. The CDR3 nucleotides are TGTGCCAGCAGCTTGGCCTTGGGACAGGGTCCCTTTTGGACAGATACGCAGTATTTT.